This T cell receptor beta chain was captured in a study of blood T cells in healthy people across ages (dated by TCRdb to between 2015 and 2016). Context from the whole study: Template switching captured roughly one uniquely barcoded TCR beta cDNA molecule per two T cells in model experiments. To avoid experimental bias, donors of different ages were spread randomly across the sequencing lanes. The study analyzed two additional independent replicas of 1 million unique cDNA reads from the same blood draw for two donors, one aged 18 to 30 and one aged 80 or older. Four age groups were formed from the donors: young (average 16 years), middle-aged (around 40), aged (62) and long-lived (around 82). The study measured age-related changes in TCR beta repertoire diversity using deep sequencing normalized with unique cDNA molecular identifiers.

From the cysteine through the phenylalanine, the CDR3 covers 15 amino acids. The retained sequence is limited to the CDR3, 45 bases, with the frame set at the first base. In the germline V gene, CDR1 corresponds to MDHEN and CDR2 to SYDVKM. Details on this clonotype: Its antigen remains undetermined. One base away there is no much larger clone; base qualities are not given.

To prepare the library, 5' RACE was applied. The second PCR ran for roughly 7 to 11 cycles and used a J-beta primer mix along with a sample-barcoded 5' primer. A template-switch 5' adaptor carrying 12 random nucleotides introduced a unique molecular identifier onto each TCR beta cDNA molecule. At least 2.5 million CDR3-containing paired-end reads were obtained from each sample. First-strand cDNA was synthesized from all RNA with the Mint cDNA synthesis kit, primed by a TRBC-specific oligonucleotide. Following uracil-DNA glycosylase treatment, all cDNA underwent a first 18-cycle PCR with the universal primers M1SS and BC2_uni_R. The original methods were these. For normalization, 1 million high-quality reads, each with a distinct molecular identifier, were randomly selected from each sample. Instead of being binned into consensus sequences, reads with shared molecular identifiers were discarded. MiTCR, run with a Q25 quality threshold and the strictest error-elimination algorithm, handled CDR3 identification, clonotype clustering and error correction. A nonparametric unseen species model using Euler transformation provided a lower-bound estimate of total TCR beta diversity. TCRdb reworked the public reads: Q25 trimming with fastp, MiXCR clone assembly, productive beta chains retained. Every distinct CDR3 protein forms one entry, paired with its most common genes and DNA. It is TCRdb's table, rather than the study itself, that gives the V and J calls and clone size. This sample lists around 1,900,000 distinct CDR3 sequences; more than 35% were detected once. Jointly, the top ten make up under 30% of the sample.

Broad study findings and their caveats: Since profiling was done on bulk unsorted PBMCs, naive and antigen-experienced compartments could not be conclusively compared. The CMV infection status of donors was not known, potentially confounding age-related changes in expanded clonotypes. Total diversity estimates from one million sequenced T cells were considered lower bounds and underestimates. Compared with the aged group, the long-lived group had more naive CD4+ T cells, fewer expanded clones and increased TCR diversity, a pattern suggesting age selection. The percentage of naive T cells measured by flow cytometry correlated strongly with observed TCR beta diversity. As age increased, observed TCR beta diversity per million T cells dropped in a roughly linear way, and a significant reduction was already evident by age 40.

Donors were under 40 systemically healthy Caucasian individuals from Russia aged 6 to 90 years. Approximately 11 milliliters of peripheral blood were drawn from each donor into EDTA-treated Vacutainer tubes. Ficoll-Paque density-gradient centrifugation was used to isolate PBMCs, with at least 6.5 million per sample. Total RNA, at least 6 micrograms per sample, was extracted from PBMCs with Trizol reagent. The percentages of naive CD45RAhigh/CD27high T cells were determined by flow cytometry on a PBMC aliquot from every donor. The sequence links TRBV28 to TRBJ2-1; 10 bases in the junction line up with TRBD1. The J call may be incorrect, as the DNA end agrees better with TRBJ2-7. Material: blood. This receptor was obtained from a human donor in good health. The DNA reads TGTGCCAGCAGTCTTGCCGGGACAGGGGACCAAGAGCAGTACTTC. It specifies CASSLAGTGDQEQYF.